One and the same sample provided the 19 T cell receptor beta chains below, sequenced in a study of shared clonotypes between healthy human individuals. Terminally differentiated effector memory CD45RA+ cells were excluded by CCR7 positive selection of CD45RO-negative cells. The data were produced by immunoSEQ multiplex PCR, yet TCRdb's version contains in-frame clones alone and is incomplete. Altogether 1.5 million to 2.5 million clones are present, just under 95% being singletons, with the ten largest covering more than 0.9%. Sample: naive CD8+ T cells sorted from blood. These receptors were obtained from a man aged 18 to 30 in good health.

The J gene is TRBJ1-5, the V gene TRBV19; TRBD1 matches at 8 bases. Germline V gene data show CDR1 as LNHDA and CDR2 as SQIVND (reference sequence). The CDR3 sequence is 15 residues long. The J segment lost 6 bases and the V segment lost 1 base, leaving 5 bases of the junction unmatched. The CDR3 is CASSIAGGAGQPQHF. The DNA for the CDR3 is TGTGCCAGTAGTATAGCAGGGGGCGCGGGTCAGCCCCAGCATTTT. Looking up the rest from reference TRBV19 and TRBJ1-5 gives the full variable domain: DGGITQSPKYLFRKEGQNVTLSCEQNLNHDAMYWYRQDPGQGLRLIYYSQIVNDFQKGDIAEGYSVSREKKESFPLTVTSAQKNPTAFYLCASSIAGGAGQPQHFGDGTRLSIL.

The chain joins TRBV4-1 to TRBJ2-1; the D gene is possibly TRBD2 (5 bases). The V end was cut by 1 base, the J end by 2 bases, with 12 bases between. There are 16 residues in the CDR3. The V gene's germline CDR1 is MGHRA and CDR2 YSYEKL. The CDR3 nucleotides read TGCGCCAGCAGCCAAGTTCAACTAGTTACCTACAATGAGCAGTTCTTC. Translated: CASSQVQLVTYNEQFF.

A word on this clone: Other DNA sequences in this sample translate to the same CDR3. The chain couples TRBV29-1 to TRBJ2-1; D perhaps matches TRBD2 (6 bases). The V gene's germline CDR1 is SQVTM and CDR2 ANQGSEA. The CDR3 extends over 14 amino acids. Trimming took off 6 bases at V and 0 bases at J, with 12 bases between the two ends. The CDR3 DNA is TGCAGCGTCTCGGGTAGCGGCTCCTACAATGAGCAGTTCTTC. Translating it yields CSVSGSGSYNEQFF.

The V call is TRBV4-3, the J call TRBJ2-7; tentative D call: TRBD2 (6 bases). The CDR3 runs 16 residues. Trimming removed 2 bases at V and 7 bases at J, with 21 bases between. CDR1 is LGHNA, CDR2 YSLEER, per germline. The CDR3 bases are TGCGCCAGCAGCCAATCACCGGGACTCGGACTTCCGGAGCAGTACTTC. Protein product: CASSQSPGLGLPEQYF.

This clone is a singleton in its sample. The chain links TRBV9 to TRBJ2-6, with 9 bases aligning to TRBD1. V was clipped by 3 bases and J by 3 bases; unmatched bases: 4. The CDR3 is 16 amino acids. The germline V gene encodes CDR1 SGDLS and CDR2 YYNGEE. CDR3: CASSGHRGHGANVLTF. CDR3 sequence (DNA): TGTGCCAGCAGCGGACACAGGGGGCATGGGGCCAACGTCCTGACTTTC.

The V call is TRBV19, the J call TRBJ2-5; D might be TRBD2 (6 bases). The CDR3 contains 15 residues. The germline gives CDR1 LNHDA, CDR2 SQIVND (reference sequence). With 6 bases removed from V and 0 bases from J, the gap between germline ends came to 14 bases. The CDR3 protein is CASSSNRDYQETQYF. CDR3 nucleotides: TGTGCCAGTAGCTCGAACCGGGACTACCAAGAGACCCAGTACTTC. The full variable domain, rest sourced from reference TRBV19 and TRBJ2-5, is DGGITQSPKYLFRKEGQNVTLSCEQNLNHDAMYWYRQDPGQGLRLIYYSQIVNDFQKGDIAEGYSVSREKKESFPLTVTSAQKNPTAFYLCASSSNRDYQETQYFGPGTRLLVL.

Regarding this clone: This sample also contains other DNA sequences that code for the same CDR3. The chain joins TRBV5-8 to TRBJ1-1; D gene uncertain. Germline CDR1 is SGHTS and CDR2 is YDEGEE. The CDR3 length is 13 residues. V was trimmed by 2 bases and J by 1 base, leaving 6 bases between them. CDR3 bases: TGTGCCAGCAGCTTCACAGCGAACACTGAAGCTTTCTTT. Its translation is CASSFTANTEAFF.

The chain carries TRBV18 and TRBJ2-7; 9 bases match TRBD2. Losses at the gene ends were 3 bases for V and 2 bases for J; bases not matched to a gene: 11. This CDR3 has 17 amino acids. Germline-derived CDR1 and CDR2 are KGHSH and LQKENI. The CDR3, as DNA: TGTGCCAGCTCACCTGGGGGCTTAGCGGGGGCCCCCTACGAGCAGTACTTC. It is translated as CASSPGGLAGAPYEQYF.

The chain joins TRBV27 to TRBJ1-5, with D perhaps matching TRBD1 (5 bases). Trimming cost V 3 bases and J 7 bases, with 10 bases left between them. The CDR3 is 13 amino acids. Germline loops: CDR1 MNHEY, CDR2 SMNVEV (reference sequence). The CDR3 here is CASSFLGGQPQHF. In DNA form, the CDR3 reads TGTGCCAGCAGTTTTCTCGGGGGGCAGCCCCAGCATTTT.

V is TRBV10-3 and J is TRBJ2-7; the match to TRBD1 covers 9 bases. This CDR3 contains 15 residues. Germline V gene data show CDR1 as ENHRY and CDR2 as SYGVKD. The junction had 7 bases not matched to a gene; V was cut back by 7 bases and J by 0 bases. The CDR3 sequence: CAITETGGASYEQYF. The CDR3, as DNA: TGTGCCATCACCGAGACAGGGGGAGCCTCCTACGAGCAGTACTTC.

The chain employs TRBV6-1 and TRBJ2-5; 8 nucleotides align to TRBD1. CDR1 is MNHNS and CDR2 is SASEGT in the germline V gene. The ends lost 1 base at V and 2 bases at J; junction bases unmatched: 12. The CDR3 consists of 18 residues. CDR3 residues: CASSEVPLTGELQETQYF. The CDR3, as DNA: TGTGCCAGCAGTGAAGTTCCATTGACAGGGGAGCTGCAAGAGACCCAGTACTTC.

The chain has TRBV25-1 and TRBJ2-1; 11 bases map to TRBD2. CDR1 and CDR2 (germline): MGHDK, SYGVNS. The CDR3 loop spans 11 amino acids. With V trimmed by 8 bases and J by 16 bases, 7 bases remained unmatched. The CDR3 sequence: CASLTSGEAFF. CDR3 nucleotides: TGTGCCAGCCTGACTAGCGGGGAGGCTTTCTTC. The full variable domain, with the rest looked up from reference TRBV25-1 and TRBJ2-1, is EADIYQTPRYLVIGTGKKITLECSQTMGHDKMYWYQQDPGMELHLIHYSYGVNSTEKGDLSSESTVSRIRTEHFPLTLESARPSHTSQYLCASLTSGEAFFGPGTRLTVL.

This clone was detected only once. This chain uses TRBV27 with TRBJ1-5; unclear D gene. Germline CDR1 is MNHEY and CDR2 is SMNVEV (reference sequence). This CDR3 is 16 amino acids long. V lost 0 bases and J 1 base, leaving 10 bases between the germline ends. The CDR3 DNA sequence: TGTGCCAGCAGTTTATCGCTGATAAGCAGCAATCAGCCCCAGCATTTT. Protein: CASSLSLISSNQPQHF.

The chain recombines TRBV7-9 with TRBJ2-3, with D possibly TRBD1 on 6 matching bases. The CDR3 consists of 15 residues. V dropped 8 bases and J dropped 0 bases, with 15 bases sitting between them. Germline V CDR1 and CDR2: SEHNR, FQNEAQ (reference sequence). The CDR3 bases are TGTGCCAGCGCCGAGGGGGTTTTTAGCACAGATACGCAGTATTTT. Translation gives CASAEGVFSTDTQYF.

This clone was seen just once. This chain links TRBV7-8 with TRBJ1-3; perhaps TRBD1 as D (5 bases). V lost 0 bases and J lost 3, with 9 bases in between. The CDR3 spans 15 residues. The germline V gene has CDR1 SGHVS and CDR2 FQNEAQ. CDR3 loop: CASSLAAGLGNTIYF. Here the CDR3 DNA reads TGTGCCAGCAGCTTAGCGGCAGGGCTTGGAAACACCATATATTTT. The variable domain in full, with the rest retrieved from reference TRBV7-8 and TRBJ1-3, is GAGVSQSPRYKVAKRGQDVALRCDPISGHVSLFWYQQALGQGPEFLTYFQNEAQLDKSGLPSDRFFAERPEGSVSTLKIQRTQQEDSAVYLCASSLAAGLGNTIYFGEGSWLTVV.

The CDR3 spells CASSLAAGGNTQYF. In nucleotides, the CDR3 is TGTGCCAGCAGCTTAGCGGCGGGCGGGAATACGCAGTATTTT. The chain has TRBV11-3 and TRBJ2-3; D may be TRBD2 (6 bases). V lost 1 base and J 7 bases, leaving 12 bases between the germline ends. CDR1 is SGHNT and CDR2 is YENEEA in the germline V gene. CDR3 length: 14 amino acids. The variable domain in full, completed from reference TRBV11-3 and TRBJ2-3, reads EAGVVQSPRYKIIEKKQPVAFWCNPISGHNTLYWYLQNLGQGPELLIRYENEEAVDDSQLPKDRFSAERLKGVDSTLKIQPAELGDSAVYLCASSLAAGGNTQYFGPGTRLTVL.

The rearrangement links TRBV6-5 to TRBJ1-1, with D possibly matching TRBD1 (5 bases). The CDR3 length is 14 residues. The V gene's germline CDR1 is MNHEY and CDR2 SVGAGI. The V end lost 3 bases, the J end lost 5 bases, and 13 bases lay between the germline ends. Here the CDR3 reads CASSYEGQVTEAFF. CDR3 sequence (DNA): TGTGCCAGCAGTTATGAGGGGCAGGTGACTGAAGCTTTCTTT.

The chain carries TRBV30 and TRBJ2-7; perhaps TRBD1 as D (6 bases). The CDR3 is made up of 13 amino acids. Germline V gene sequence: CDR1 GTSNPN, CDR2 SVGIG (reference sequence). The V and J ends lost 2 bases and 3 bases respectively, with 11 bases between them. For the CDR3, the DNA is TGTGCCTGGAGTTCAGGGGTGCGCTACGAGCAGTACTTC. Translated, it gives CAWSSGVRYEQYF.

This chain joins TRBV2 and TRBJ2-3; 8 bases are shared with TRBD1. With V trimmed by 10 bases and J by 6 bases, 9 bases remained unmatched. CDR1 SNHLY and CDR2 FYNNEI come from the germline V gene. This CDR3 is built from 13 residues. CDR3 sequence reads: CATPAGGPDTQYF. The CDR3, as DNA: TGTGCCACCCCAGCAGGGGGCCCTGATACGCAGTATTTT. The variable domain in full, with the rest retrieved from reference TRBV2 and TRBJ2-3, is EPEVTQTPSHQVTQMGQEVILRCVPISNHLYFYWYRQILGQKVEFLVSFYNNEISEKSEIFDDQFSVERPDGSNFTLKIRSTKLEDSAMYFCATPAGGPDTQYFGPGTRLTVL.